Presented here are 32 T cell receptor beta chains from one specimen sequenced in a study of blood T cells in healthy people across ages. The use of a sample-barcoded 5' primer and a J-beta primer mix characterized a second PCR of about 7 to 12 cycles. MiXCR, run by TCRdb on the 5' RACE reads, gives a single entry per CDR3 protein. Counted here are 750,000 to 1,000,000 distinct CDR3 sequences, 25% to 30% occurring once; the ten biggest clones make up roughly 10%. These data were also reused for a study on T cells of mothers and their children.

Source material: blood. These receptors originate from a woman aged 40 to 50 in good health.

A few counts support this clonotype. The rearrangement joins TRBV5-5 to TRBJ2-1, with D maybe TRBD2 (5 bases). Germline CDR1 and CDR2: SGHKS and YYEKEE (reference sequence). V was shortened by 10 bases and J by 8 bases, with 19 bases between the two germline ends. This CDR3 has 13 amino acids. The DNA of the CDR3 is TGTGCCTGCTACGAGGGTCCCAATGATGAGCAGTTCTTC. Residues: CACYEGPNDEQFF.

V gene TRBV19 combines with J gene TRBJ2-7, with TRBD1 as a possible D gene (5 bases). Trimming stripped 4 bases from V and 5 bases from J, with 12 bases between. This CDR3 comprises 13 residues. In germline, CDR1 is LNHDA, CDR2 SQIVND (reference sequence). The CDR3 sequence is CASSTSRANEQYF. The CDR3, as DNA: TGTGCCAGTAGTACATCCAGGGCCAACGAGCAGTACTTC.

Turning to this clonotype: A read error is likely, as this CDR3 ends without the conserved phenylalanine or tryptophan. The chain joins TRBV9 to TRBJ2-1; D is uncertain. In germline, CDR1 is SGDLS, CDR2 YYNGEE. The CDR3 extends over 11 amino acids. Trimming took off 2 bases at V and 9 bases at J, with 6 bases between the two ends. CDR3 nucleotide sequence: TGTGCCAGCAGCGTCGGCGGTGAGCAGTTCTCC. Its translation is CASSVGGEQFS.

In this sample, this clonotype turned up many times. The gene calls are TRBV5-1 and TRBJ1-2; no definite D call. V lost 0 bases, J lost 2 bases, and 14 bases lay in between. Germline CDR1 SGHRS, CDR2 YFSETQ. The CDR3 has 16 residues. The CDR3: CASSLDSFLSNYGYTF. The CDR3 DNA follows: TGCGCCAGCAGCTTGGACAGTTTTCTTTCCAACTATGGCTACACCTTC.

This clonotype was seen only a few times. The chain uses TRBV7-9 and TRBJ2-1, with TRBD2 matching over 7 bases. CDR3 length: 14 residues. Germline assignment: CDR1 SEHNR and CDR2 FQNEAQ (reference sequence). Trimming removed 2 bases from V and 5 bases from J; junction bases left unmatched: 3. In nucleotides, the CDR3 is TGTGCCAGCAGCTTAAATCTAGCGGACAATGAGCAGTTCTTC. Its translation is CASSLNLADNEQFF.

Worth noting for this clonotype: This may arise from a read error, as a much more abundant clone is one base away. The chain uses TRBV29-1 and TRBJ2-6; D remains unclear. The CDR3 contains 17 residues. The germline CDR1 and CDR2 sequences are SQVTM and ANQGSEA. V dropped 4 bases and J dropped 2 bases, with 18 bases sitting between them. The DNA for the CDR3 is TGCAGCGTTGCTCCCGGACGGACCTACCCTGGGGCCAACGTCCTGACTTTC. It codes for CSVAPGRTYPGANVLTF.

This clonotype was picked up many times. CDR3 nucleotide sequence: TGTGCCACCAGCAGGACTAGCGGGGGGGCAGATACGCAGTATTTT. Translated, it gives CATSRTSGGADTQYF. The chain has TRBV15 and TRBJ2-3, with TRBD2 identical over 14 bases. After removal of 3 bases from V and 4 bases from J, the junction contained 0 bases not matched to a gene. Germline CDR1 and CDR2: LNHNV and YYDKDF (reference sequence). The CDR3 has 15 residues.

The chain has TRBV9 and TRBJ2-7, with 10 bases fitting TRBD2. The CDR3 contains 15 residues. Germline values: CDR1 SGDLS, CDR2 YYNGEE. Trimming removed 0 bases from V and 4 bases from J; junction bases left unmatched: 4. The CDR3 DNA reads as TGTGCCAGCAGCGTAGGGGTAGCGGGGGGATACGAGCAGTACTTC. Protein: CASSVGVAGGYEQYF.

This chain uses TRBV28 with TRBJ1-1; D is undetermined. The CDR3 totals 14 residues. V gave up 5 bases and J gave up 1 base, with 11 bases separating them. From germline, CDR1 is MDHEN and CDR2 SYDVKM. This CDR3 is CASSLMDRNTEAFF. The CDR3 nucleotides are TGTGCCAGCAGTCTTATGGACCGGAACACTGAAGCTTTCTTT.

The gene calls are TRBV25-1 and TRBJ2-7; D call uncertain. The CDR3 loop spans 11 amino acids. CDR1 is MGHDK and CDR2 is SYGVNS in the germline V gene. Trimming removed 6 bases from V and 3 bases from J, with 6 bases in between. In DNA form, the CDR3 reads TGTGCCAGCAGGTCTAACTACGAGCAGTACTTC. Translation gives CASRSNYEQYF.

This clonotype has at least ten counts. The chain has TRBV9 and TRBJ1-2; no reliable D call. The CDR3 runs 15 residues. Trimming removed 0 bases at V and 4 bases at J, with 13 bases between. The germline V gene has CDR1 SGDLS and CDR2 YYNGEE. CDR3 nucleotides: TGTGCCAGCAGCGTAGCGGCGAGCGCTAGCTATGGCTACACCTTC. It yields the protein CASSVAASASYGYTF.

The table lists this clonotype with many counts. The chain has TRBV29-1 and TRBJ2-7, with D possibly matching TRBD1 (5 bases). CDR3 size: 13 residues. Germline CDR1 and CDR2: SQVTM and ANQGSEA. Trimming stripped 4 bases from V and 6 bases from J, with 16 bases between. CDR3: CSVGYGRASEQYF. The CDR3 nucleotides read TGCAGCGTTGGCTATGGCAGGGCGAGCGAGCAGTACTTC.

In this sample, this clonotype turned up a few times. This chain links TRBV20-1 with TRBJ1-2; D is uncertain. Per germline, CDR1 DFQATT and CDR2 SNEGSKA (reference sequence). The germline V and J ends were trimmed by 6 bases and 8 bases, with 22 bases remaining between them. CDR3 length: 14 residues. The CDR3 spells CSAEEIVGLRGYTF. For the CDR3, the DNA is TGCAGTGCCGAAGAAATTGTGGGTCTGAGGGGCTACACCTTC.

There are a few counts of this clonotype. At one of its ends the junction is not consistent with the germline gene, which may arise from a read error. The rearrangement links TRBV7-2 to TRBJ1-2, with 7 bases matching TRBD1. The CDR3 contains 15 residues. Germline assignment: CDR1 SGHTA and CDR2 FQGNSA. The CDR3 region is CVSSFAGTDLSGYTF. CDR3 nucleotides: TGTGTCAGCAGTTTTGCCGGGACAGACCTTTCCGGCTACACCTTC.

The chain is built from TRBV7-9 and TRBJ2-7; TRBD1 aligns across 8 bases. The CDR3 has 15 residues. V lost 5 bases and J lost 7; bases outside the gene matches: 13. In germline, CDR1 is SEHNR, CDR2 FQNEAQ (reference sequence). The CDR3 protein is CASSPNPGQAWEQYF. The CDR3 DNA is TGTGCCAGCAGCCCGAACCCGGGACAGGCCTGGGAGCAGTACTTC.

This clonotype appeared a few times. The chain links TRBV28 to TRBJ1-1; D is possibly TRBD1 (5 bases). The CDR3 covers 13 residues. Germline assignment: CDR1 MDHEN and CDR2 SYDVKM. The V end lost 11 bases, the J end lost 1 base, and 14 bases lay between the germline ends. The CDR3 DNA follows: TGTGCCTCCCGGCCAGGGACGAACACTGAAGCTTTCTTT. Encoded protein: CASRPGTNTEAFF.

This clonotype showed up just a few times. The J gene is TRBJ2-7, the V gene TRBV28; 8 positions agree with TRBD2. The CDR3 sequence is 14 residues long. Trimming took 5 bases from V and 2 from J; bases not matched to a gene: 5. The germline V gene has CDR1 MDHEN and CDR2 SYDVKM. CDR3 region: CASSNSGTTYEQYF. For the CDR3, the DNA is TGTGCCAGCAGTAATAGCGGGACCACCTACGAGCAGTACTTC.

V and J are TRBV7-2 and TRBJ2-5, with D perhaps TRBD2 (7 bases). Germline CDR1 is SGHTA and CDR2 is FQGNSA. V was cut by 2 bases and J by 5 bases, with 24 bases left in between. The CDR3 has 18 amino acids. The CDR3 spells CASSLRGGRPVGAETQYF. CDR3 nucleotide sequence: TGTGCCAGCAGCTTAAGGGGGGGCAGACCCGTTGGCGCGGAGACCCAGTACTTC.

Note on this clonotype: An end of the junction differs from the germline gene, which may be a read error. The gene calls are TRBV20-1 and TRBJ2-5; perhaps D is TRBD1 or TRBD2 (6 bases each). This CDR3 is 15 amino acids long. The V gene's germline CDR1 is DFQATT and CDR2 SNEGSKA (reference sequence). CDR3 sequence: CGARVGGRDQETQYF. The CDR3 DNA sequence: TGCGGTGCTAGAGTAGGGGGGAGAGACCAAGAGACCCAGTACTTC.

The chain is built from TRBV3-1 and TRBJ2-4, with D possibly TRBD2 on 5 matching bases. The J call is doubtful: the DNA matches TRBJ2-7 better. CDR3 length: 12 amino acids. Germline V CDR1 and CDR2: LGHDT, YNNKEL (reference sequence). The DNA for the CDR3 is TGTGCCAGCAGCCAAGGGAGGACCGAGCAGTACTTC. Protein product: CASSQGRTEQYF.

V usage is TRBV3-1 and J usage is TRBJ2-6; 10 nucleotides match TRBD1. The CDR3 contains 17 residues. CDR1 is LGHDT and CDR2 is YNNKEL in the germline V gene (reference sequence). The junction had 4 bases not matched to a gene; V was cut back by 3 bases and J by 2 bases. CDR3 amino acids: CASSHTGTGAGANVLTF. CDR3 in DNA: TGTGCCAGCAGCCACACCGGGACAGGGGCTGGGGCCAACGTCCTGACTTTC.

The table lists this clonotype with a few counts. A much larger clone lies a single base off, so this may be a read error. The V gene is TRBV12-3 or TRBV12-4, the J gene TRBJ2-4; the D gene could be TRBD1 or TRBD2 (5 bases each). The J call is doubtful: the DNA matches TRBJ2-7 better. The CDR3 is made up of 18 amino acids. The CDR3 here is CASSSGTRMGTGTCEQYF. The DNA of the CDR3 is TGTGCCAGCAGTTCCGGTACGAGGATGGGGACGGGAACCTGCGAGCAGTACTTC.

This sequence joins TRBV4-2 and TRBJ2-1; 7 bases are a match to TRBD1. Germline-derived CDR1 and CDR2 are LGHNA and YNFKEQ. J was trimmed by 7 bases and V by 3 bases; bases with no gene match: 6. This CDR3 spans 14 amino acids. In DNA, the CDR3 is TGTGCCAGCAGCCAGAAGACAGGGACGAATGAGCAGTTCTTC. It encodes CASSQKTGTNEQFF.

The chain joins TRBV11-2 to TRBJ2-2, with D unresolved. Trimming left V 4 bases short and J 5 bases short, with 11 bases between. This CDR3 has 14 residues. CDR1 is SGHAT, CDR2 FQNNGV, per germline. CDR3 amino acids: CASSSTLGTGELFF. CDR3 nucleotide sequence: TGTGCCAGCAGCTCCACCCTAGGGACCGGGGAGCTGTTTTTT. The variable domain in full, with the rest retrieved from reference TRBV11-2 and TRBJ2-2, is EAGVAQSPRYKIIEKRQSVAFWCNPISGHATLYWYQQILGQGPKLLIQFQNNGVVDDSQLPKDRFSAERLKGVDSTLKIQPAKLEDSAVYLCASSSTLGTGELFFGEGSRLTVL.

CDR3: CASEGVGEYNEQFF. Here the CDR3 DNA reads TGCGCCAGCGAGGGGGTTGGGGAATACAATGAGCAGTTCTTC. The chain recombines TRBV5-1 with TRBJ2-1, with a weak D call TRBD1 (6 bases). Germline CDR1 reads SGHRS; CDR2 reads YFSETQ. V was cut by 7 bases and J by 4 bases, with 15 bases left in between. The CDR3 contains 14 residues.

This chain uses TRBV7-9 with TRBJ1-2, with D tentatively TRBD1 (5 bases). This CDR3 spans 13 amino acids. The germline CDR1 and CDR2 sequences are SEHNR and FQNEAQ (reference sequence). Deletions cut 8 bases from V and 5 bases from J, with 15 bases between. CDR3 region: CASRSSGGYGYTF. DNA of the CDR3: TGTGCCAGCCGCTCGAGCGGGGGGTATGGCTACACCTTC.

V is TRBV21-1 and J is TRBJ1-6. TRBV21-1 is reported as a pseudogene. The CDR3 totals 17 residues. This CDR3 reads CASRVQLLEDYNSPLHF. In DNA, the CDR3 is TGTGCCAGCAGGGTACAACTTCTCGAAGACTATAATTCACCCCTCCACTTT.

This clonotype was seen only a few times. The gene calls are TRBV28 and TRBJ1-1; 7 bases are shared with TRBD1. Trimming at V came to 6 bases and at J to 11 bases, leaving 9 bases not matched to a gene. Per the germline V gene, CDR1 is MDHEN and CDR2 is SYDVKM. This CDR3 has 12 residues. For the CDR3, the DNA is TGTGCCAGCAGAACACAGGGGTTCGACGCTTTCTTT. Encoded protein: CASRTQGFDAFF.

This clonotype was seen a handful of times. This chain uses TRBV24-1 with TRBJ2-3; D remains unclear. The germline V and J ends were trimmed by 9 bases and 3 bases, with 3 bases remaining between them. Germline CDR1 KGHDR, CDR2 SFDVKD. CDR3 size: 10 residues. CDR3 region: CATRTDTQYF. The CDR3 coding sequence is TGTGCCACCCGAACAGATACGCAGTATTTT.

This clonotype appeared many times. The gene calls are TRBV9 and TRBJ1-2, with 8 positions matching TRBD1. The CDR3 sequence is 14 residues long. The V gene end was trimmed by 3 bases and the J gene end by 4 bases; junction bases not matched to a gene: 5. The germline V gene encodes CDR1 SGDLS and CDR2 YYNGEE. For the CDR3, the DNA is TGTGCCAGCAGCGATCGACAGGGGCCCTATGGCTACACCTTC. It encodes CASSDRQGPYGYTF.

This clonotype was seen at least ten times. The chain joins TRBV7-2 to TRBJ2-5, with D tentatively TRBD2 (5 bases). The V and J ends lost 5 bases and 5 bases respectively, with 18 bases between them. CDR1 is SGHTA and CDR2 is FQGNSA in the germline V gene. The CDR3 runs to 15 residues. CDR3: CASSLRGQRFETQYF. CDR3 DNA sequence: TGTGCCAGCAGCCTACGGGGTCAGAGGTTCGAGACCCAGTACTTC.

The chain uses TRBV20-1 and TRBJ2-7; 9 positions agree with TRBD2. CDR3 size: 14 residues. Trimming at V came to 2 bases and at J to 0 bases, leaving 2 bases not matched to a gene. In germline, CDR1 is DFQATT, CDR2 SNEGSKA (reference sequence). The chain's CDR3 is CSARLAGSSYEQYF. CDR3 sequence (DNA): TGCAGTGCTAGACTAGCGGGGAGCTCCTACGAGCAGTACTTC.